A single sample is the source of the 10 T cell receptor beta chains below, sequenced in a study of blood T cell repertoires in COVID-19. Assay used: immunoSEQ multiplex PCR; TCRdb lists only in-frame clones, some missing. This sample has about 140,000 clones, with 79% found just once. The sequencing input was peripheral blood. The receptors were sampled from a man over 45 with active or convalescent COVID-19.

The gene calls are TRBV5-4 and TRBJ2-1; weak D call: TRBD2 (6 bases). Germline V lookup: CDR1 SGHNT, CDR2 YYREEE (reference sequence). Between the trimmed V and J ends, which lost 0 bases and 2 bases, there was a span of 12 bases. This CDR3 is built from 16 residues. In DNA, the CDR3 is TGTGCCAGCAGCTTGGATCCGGGCGGGGCCTACAATGAGCAGTTCTTC. It yields the protein CASSLDPGGAYNEQFF.

This clone was observed a few times. J is TRBJ2-3 and V is TRBV24-1, with a possible D match to TRBD1 (5 bases). The CDR3 length is 12 residues. CDR1 is KGHDR and CDR2 is SFDVKD in the germline V gene. V lost 8 bases and J lost 8, with 13 bases in between. CDR3 bases: TGTGCCACCAATTGGACATCAGGTACGCAGTATTTT. The encoded protein is CATNWTSGTQYF.

The chain joins TRBV9 to TRBJ2-5, with D perhaps matching TRBD1 (6 bases). V gave up 3 bases and J gave up 2 bases, with 8 bases separating them. Germline V gene sequence: CDR1 SGDLS, CDR2 YYNGEE. The CDR3 is made up of 13 amino acids. DNA for the CDR3: TGTGCCAGCAGCGAAGGGGGACAAGAGACCCAGTACTTC. Protein sequence: CASSEGGQETQYF.

The chain is built from TRBV28 and TRBJ2-7; 7 nucleotides align to TRBD1. The V gene end was trimmed by 5 bases and the J gene end by 7 bases; junction bases not matched to a gene: 2. This CDR3 has 11 amino acids. The germline V gene encodes CDR1 MDHEN and CDR2 SYDVKM. The CDR3 DNA reads TGTGCCAGCAGTCCACAGGGGGAGCAGTACTTC. Its translation is CASSPQGEQYF.

The chain recombines TRBV7-9 with TRBJ1-4; TRBD1 matches 7 bases. The J segment lost 7 bases and the V segment lost 5 bases, leaving 10 bases of the junction unmatched. Looked up from germline, CDR1 is SEHNR and CDR2 is FQNEAQ (reference sequence). CDR3 length equals 15 residues. Here the CDR3 DNA reads TGTGCCAGCAGCGATGGACAGGCGGGGGGTGAAAAACTGTTTTTT. It codes for CASSDGQAGGEKLFF.

V gene TRBV2 combines with J gene TRBJ2-7, with a weak D call TRBD2 (5 bases). Germline-derived CDR1 and CDR2 are SNHLY and FYNNEI. Trimming stripped 4 bases from V and 6 bases from J, with 16 bases between. The CDR3 is 14 amino acids. DNA for the CDR3: TGTGCCAGCAGTGTGTTTATTCCGGCGGGCGAGCAGTACTTC. Protein product: CASSVFIPAGEQYF.

This chain joins TRBV7-3 and TRBJ1-2; 7 bases map to TRBD1. V shed 5 bases, J shed 6 bases, and the junction held 9 bases outside the gene matches. CDR3 size: 14 residues. The germline V gene encodes CDR1 SGHTA and CDR2 FQGTGA. CDR3 residues: CASSNLTGEHGYTF. The CDR3 DNA follows: TGTGCCAGCAGCAACCTAACAGGGGAGCATGGCTACACCTTC.

This chain uses TRBV19 with TRBJ2-3; D is perhaps TRBD1 (6 bases). V lost 3 bases, J lost 6 bases, and 19 bases lay in between. This CDR3 has 16 residues. The V gene's germline CDR1 is LNHDA and CDR2 SQIVND (reference sequence). The CDR3 region is CASSISRDMKVDTQYF. In DNA, the CDR3 is TGTGCCAGTAGTATCTCACGGGACATGAAAGTGGATACGCAGTATTTT.

The V and J genes are TRBV19 and TRBJ2-7; 11 bases line up with TRBD2. The CDR3 extends over 14 amino acids. CDR1 is LNHDA and CDR2 is SQIVND in the germline V gene (reference sequence). V was clipped by 10 bases and J by 5 bases; unmatched bases: 10. The CDR3 DNA follows: TGTGCCACCAGTATATCACTAGCGGGAGACGAGCAGTACTTC. This sequence encodes CATSISLAGDEQYF.

The V and J genes are TRBV5-1 and TRBJ2-1; 10 positions match TRBD2. Germline-derived CDR1 and CDR2 are SGHRS and YFSETQ. With 4 bases clipped from V and 5 bases from J, the junction kept 3 bases outside the gene matches. The CDR3 is 14 amino acids. The CDR3: CASSITSGNNEQFF. CDR3 DNA: TGCGCCAGCAGCATAACTAGCGGGAACAATGAGCAGTTCTTC.